These 11 T cell receptor beta chains were sequenced from one sample in a study of tumor-infiltrating lymphocytes in primary liver carcinoma. Priming with a constant-region primer yielded TCR beta cDNA from 450 to 550 ng total RNA. Construction of TCR beta libraries relied on three successive nested multiplex PCR rounds employing slightly modified ARM-PCR. Rounds one and two of PCR, each of 9 to 11 cycles, were primed with TRBV1-TRBV30 forward primers and a C-beta reverse primer. One entry per CDR3 protein, called by TCRdb with MiXCR from the multiplex PCR reads. Counted here are 180,000 or so distinct CDR3 sequences, 50% to 75% occurring once; the ten biggest clones make up under 75%. Blood RNA came from unsorted whole blood; germline DNA was also extracted. The sequencing input was peripheral blood. These receptors were taken from a man between 40 and 49 years old with primary liver carcinoma and hepatitis B virus infection.

This sequence joins TRBV30 and TRBJ2-7; D perhaps matches TRBD1 (5 bases). The CDR3 totals 13 residues. Trimming left V 4 bases short and J 3 bases short, with 13 bases between. Germline values: CDR1 GTSNPN, CDR2 SVGIG (reference sequence). The CDR3 region has the DNA TGTGCCTGGATCCGGACACCCCACTACGAGCAGTACTTC. Protein: CAWIRTPHYEQYF.

The J gene is TRBJ2-5, the V gene TRBV6-6, with 8 bases matching TRBD1. CDR1 is MNHNY and CDR2 is SVGAGI in the germline V gene (reference sequence). There are 15 residues in the CDR3. V dropped 5 bases and J dropped 3; count of bases not matched to a gene: 8. The CDR3 protein is CASSRQGYGKETQYF. The CDR3 nucleotides read TGTGCCAGCAGTCGACAGGGGTACGGTAAAGAGACCCAGTACTTC.

This clonotype was found once. The chain has TRBV6-1 and TRBJ2-1; TRBD1 agrees at 10 bases. CDR3 size: 14 residues. The germline V gene has CDR1 MNHNS and CDR2 SASEGT. J gave up 9 bases and V 8 bases, and 10 bases lay outside the gene matches. CDR3 DNA sequence: TGTGCCAGCCGGGACAGGGGCGAGACGAGTGAGCAGTTCTTC. Its protein is CASRDRGETSEQFF.

This chain connects TRBV7-8 to TRBJ1-1; D is possibly TRBD1 (6 bases). The CDR3 has 12 residues. The ends were cut back, 6 bases at V and 7 bases at J, with 12 bases in the middle. CDR1 SGHVS and CDR2 FQNEAQ come from the germline V gene. The CDR3 DNA reads as TGTGCCAGCAGTCCACAGGGCGGTGAAGCTTTCTTT. Protein: CASSPQGGEAFF.

The chain has TRBV28 and TRBJ1-1, with D unresolved. CDR3 size: 13 residues. From germline, CDR1 is MDHEN and CDR2 SYDVKM. Trimming took 5 bases from V and 0 from J, leaving 7 bases between them. Here the CDR3 DNA reads TGTGCCAGCAGTCCTGACATGAACACTGAAGCTTTCTTT. Protein product: CASSPDMNTEAFF. The full variable domain, with the rest looked up from reference TRBV28 and TRBJ1-1, is DVKVTQSSRYLVKRTGEKVFLECVQDMDHENMFWYRQDPGLGLRLIYFSYDVKMKEKGDIPEGYSVSREKKERFSLILESASTNQTSMYLCASSPDMNTEAFFGQGTRLTVV.

This rearrangement joins TRBV29-1 to TRBJ2-3; TRBD2 matches at 13 bases. This CDR3 spans 16 amino acids. The germline gives CDR1 SQVTM, CDR2 ANQGSEA. With 3 bases clipped from V and 3 bases from J, the junction kept 6 bases outside the gene matches. CDR3 in DNA: TGCAGCGTTGACGGGACTAGCGGGGTCGGAACAGATACGCAGTATTTT. This translates into CSVDGTSGVGTDTQYF.

This clonotype showed up just a few times. The genes are TRBV6-1 and TRBJ2-3; D gene unclear. Germline CDR1 and CDR2: MNHNS and SASEGT. Trimming took 4 bases from V and 6 from J, leaving 11 bases between them. The CDR3 sequence is 13 residues long. In DNA form, the CDR3 reads TGTGCCAGCAGTGCTTCCCCGAGGGATACGCAGTATTTT. Translated, it gives CASSASPRDTQYF.

On this clonotype: With a much larger clone just one base away, this may be a read error. This rearrangement joins TRBV11-2 to TRBJ1-2; TRBD1 matches at 8 bases. CDR3 length: 14 amino acids. Germline V gene data show CDR1 as SGHAT and CDR2 as FQNNGV. With V trimmed by 4 bases and J by 4 bases, 5 bases remained unmatched. CDR3 in amino acids: CASSCGQGAYGYTF. Here the CDR3 DNA reads TGTGCCAGCAGCTGCGGGCAGGGGGCCTATGGCTACACCTTC.

The CDR3 protein is CASSLLAGCYEQYF. The CDR3 coding sequence is TGTGCCAGCAGTTTACTAGCGGGATGCTACGAGCAGTACTTC. The chain combines TRBV11-2 with TRBJ2-7, with 10 bases matching TRBD2. The length of the CDR3 is 14 residues. With V trimmed by 6 bases and J by 3 bases, 5 bases remained unmatched. Per the germline V gene, CDR1 is SGHAT and CDR2 is FQNNGV.

This clonotype has at least ten counts. V usage is TRBV29-1 and J usage is TRBJ2-7; 8 bases match TRBD1. CDR3 length: 16 residues. From germline, CDR1 is SQVTM and CDR2 ANQGSEA. V lost 6 bases and J lost 2; bases outside the gene matches: 15. The CDR3 DNA reads TGCAGCGTCGCTACCGGAGGGGGACAGGCTGCCTACGAGCAGTACTTC. This codes for CSVATGGGQAAYEQYF.

This clonotype was seen at least ten times. The rearrangement links TRBV11-2 to TRBJ2-1, with a possible D match to TRBD2 (5 bases). Trimming took off 4 bases at V and 15 bases at J, with 13 bases between the two ends. Germline lookup yields CDR1 SGHAT and CDR2 FQNNGV. CDR3 length: 11 amino acids. CDR3 loop: CASSSHSVPFF. The CDR3, as DNA: TGTGCCAGCAGCTCCCATAGCGTTCCGTTCTTC.